Below, one T cell receptor (beta chain) is given with its context. This sample was included in a study of T cell changes during pregnancy in multiple sclerosis. Clones were sequenced by immunoSEQ multiplex PCR, and TCRdb holds only the in-frame ones, with some missing. The table has about 49,000 clones, around 93% seen once. Trimming took 4 bases from V and 6 from J; bases not matched to a gene: 7. CDR3 length equals 16 residues. The germline gives CDR1 SGHNT, CDR2 YYREEE (reference sequence). This clonotype was obtained from a female donor with multiple sclerosis, enrolled in a pregnancy study. The V and J genes are TRBV5-4 and TRBJ2-2, with TRBD2 identical over 12 bases. Material: CD8+ T cells from peripheral blood mononuclear cells, obtained in the first trimester of pregnancy. The CDR3 loop is CASSQRTSGIAGELFF. The DNA for the CDR3 is TGTGCCAGCAGCCAAAGGACTAGCGGGATTGCCGGGGAGCTGTTTTTT.